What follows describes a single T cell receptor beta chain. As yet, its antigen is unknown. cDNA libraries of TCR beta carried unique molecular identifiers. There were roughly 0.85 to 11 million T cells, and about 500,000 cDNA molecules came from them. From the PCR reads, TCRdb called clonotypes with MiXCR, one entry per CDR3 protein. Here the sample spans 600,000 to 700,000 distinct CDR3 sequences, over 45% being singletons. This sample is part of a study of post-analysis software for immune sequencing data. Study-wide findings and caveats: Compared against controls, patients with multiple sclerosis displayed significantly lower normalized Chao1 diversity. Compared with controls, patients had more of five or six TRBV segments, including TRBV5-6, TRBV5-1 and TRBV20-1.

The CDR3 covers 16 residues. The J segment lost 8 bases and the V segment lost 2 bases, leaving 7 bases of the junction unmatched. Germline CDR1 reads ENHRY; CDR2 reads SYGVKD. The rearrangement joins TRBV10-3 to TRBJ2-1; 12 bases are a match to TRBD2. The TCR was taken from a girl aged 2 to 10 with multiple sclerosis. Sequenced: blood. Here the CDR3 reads CAISEELAGGKDEQFF. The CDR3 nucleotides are TGTGCCATCAGTGAGGAGCTAGCGGGAGGGAAGGATGAGCAGTTCTTC.